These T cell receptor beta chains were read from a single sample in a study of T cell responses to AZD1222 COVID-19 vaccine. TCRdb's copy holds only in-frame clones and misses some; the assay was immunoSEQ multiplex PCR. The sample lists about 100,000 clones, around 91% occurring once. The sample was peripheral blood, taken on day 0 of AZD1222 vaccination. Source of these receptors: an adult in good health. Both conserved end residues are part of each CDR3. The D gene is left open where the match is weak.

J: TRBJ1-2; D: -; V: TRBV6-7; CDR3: CASSEKPGQVSHYGYTF
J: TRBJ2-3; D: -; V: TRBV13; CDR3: CASTVGGSFTDTQYF
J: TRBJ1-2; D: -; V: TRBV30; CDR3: CAWETGRITGYTF
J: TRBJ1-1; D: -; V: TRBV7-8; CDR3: CASTPRGGARQNTEAFF
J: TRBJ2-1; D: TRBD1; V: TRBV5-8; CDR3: CASTRTGSSYNEQFF
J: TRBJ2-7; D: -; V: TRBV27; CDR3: CASSLSYGIPYEQYF
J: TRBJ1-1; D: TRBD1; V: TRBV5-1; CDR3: CASSITGQANTEAFF
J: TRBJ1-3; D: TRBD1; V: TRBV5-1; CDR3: CASSPGTAGNTIYF
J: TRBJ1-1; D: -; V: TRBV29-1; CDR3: CSVEDLMQGMNTEAFF
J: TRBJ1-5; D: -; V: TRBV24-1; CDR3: CATRTKSCNGNQPQHF
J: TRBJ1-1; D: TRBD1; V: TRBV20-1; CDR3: CSASKPPGQGEETEAFF
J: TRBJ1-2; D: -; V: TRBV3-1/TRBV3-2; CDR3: CASSPLGARGYTF
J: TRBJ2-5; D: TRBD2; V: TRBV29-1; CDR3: CSVTGLGPETQYF
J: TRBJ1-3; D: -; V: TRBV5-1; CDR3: CASSLDESRGNTIYF
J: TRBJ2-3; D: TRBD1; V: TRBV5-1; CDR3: CASGLTGGDTQYF
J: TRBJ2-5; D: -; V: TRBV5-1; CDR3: CASSLDRALGTQYF
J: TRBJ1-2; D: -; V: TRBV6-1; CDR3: CASSEAWGKDYGYTF
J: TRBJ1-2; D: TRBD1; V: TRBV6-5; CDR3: CASNIGTGGRGYTF
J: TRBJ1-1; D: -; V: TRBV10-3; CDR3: CAISGATGQNIEAFF
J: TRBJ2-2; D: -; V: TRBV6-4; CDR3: CASSEHPTRGGGSGELFF
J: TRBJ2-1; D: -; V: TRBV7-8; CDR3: CASSLDLGRRNDEQFF
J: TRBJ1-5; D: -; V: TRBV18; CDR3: CASSTSRVTNQPQHF
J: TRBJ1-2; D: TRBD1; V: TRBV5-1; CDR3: CASASDRGLNYGYTF
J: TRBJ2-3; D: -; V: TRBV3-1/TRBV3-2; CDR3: CASSQDGRNTQYF
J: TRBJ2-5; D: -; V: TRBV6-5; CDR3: CASSYSGRGSETQYF
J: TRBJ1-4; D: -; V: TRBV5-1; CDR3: CASSLGRGAREKLFF
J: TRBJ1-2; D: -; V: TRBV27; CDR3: CASSRGNGYTF
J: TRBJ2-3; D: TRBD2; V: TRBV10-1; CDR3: CASSEVVGGSGTQYF
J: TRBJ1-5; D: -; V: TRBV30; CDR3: CAWSGGAPGNQPQHF